The 15 T cell receptor beta chains listed next were all sequenced from one sample in a study of blood T cell repertoires in COVID-19. Measured with immunoSEQ multiplex PCR; TCRdb has only the in-frame clones, and not every one. Of 90,000 to 150,000 clones listed, 70% to 80% are singletons. The specimen sequenced was peripheral blood. These TCRs come from a woman older than 75 with acute or convalescent COVID-19.

The V and J genes are TRBV30 and TRBJ2-3; 10 bases line up with TRBD2. Germline V gene lookup returns CDR1 GTSNPN and CDR2 SVGIG (reference sequence). The junction had 1 base not matched to a gene; V was cut back by 2 bases and J by 8 bases. The CDR3 totals 12 residues. The CDR3 nucleotides are TGTGCCTGGAGTAGACTAGCGGGTACGCAGTATTTT. Protein product: CAWSRLAGTQYF.

This sequence joins TRBV19 and TRBJ2-3; D gene unclear. CDR3 length equals 13 residues. CDR1 and CDR2 from the germline V gene are LNHDA and SQIVND (reference sequence). V lost 5 bases and J 2 bases, leaving 8 bases between the germline ends. The CDR3 sequence is CASSFTHTDTQYF. CDR3 bases: TGTGCCAGTAGTTTCACTCACACAGATACGCAGTATTTT.

V usage is TRBV4-2 and J usage is TRBJ1-5; no clear D. V dropped 0 bases and J dropped 1 base, with 4 bases sitting between them. In germline, CDR1 is LGHNA, CDR2 YNFKEQ. The CDR3 length is 14 residues. CDR3 sequence: CASSQDPSNQPQHF. The CDR3 nucleotides read TGTGCCAGCAGCCAAGATCCAAGCAATCAGCCCCAGCATTTT.

This clone was detected only once. The chain recombines TRBV7-9 with TRBJ1-3; perhaps TRBD1 as D (5 bases). Germline V CDR1 and CDR2: SEHNR, FQNEAQ (reference sequence). Deletions cut 5 bases from V and 4 bases from J, with 18 bases between. The CDR3 has 16 amino acids. The CDR3 here is CASSRQVGLGGNTIYF. CDR3 DNA sequence: TGTGCCAGCAGCCGCCAGGTGGGGCTGGGAGGAAACACCATATATTTT.

This clone was detected a few times. This chain links TRBV4-1 with TRBJ2-5, with TRBD2 matching 9 bases. V gave up 4 bases and J gave up 5 bases; unmatched junction bases: 8. CDR1 MGHRA and CDR2 YSYEKL come from the germline V gene. CDR3 size: 15 residues. This chain's CDR3 is CASSRGLAGRETQYF. For the CDR3, the DNA is TGCGCCAGCAGCCGGGGGCTAGCGGGAAGGGAGACCCAGTACTTC.

The CDR3 sequence is CASSQDRNTEAFF. The CDR3 coding sequence is TGTGCCAGCAGCCAAGATAGGAACACTGAAGCTTTCTTT. The chain has TRBV3-1 (or the pseudogene TRBV3-2) and TRBJ1-1; D gene unclear. Trimming took off 0 bases at V and 1 base at J, with 3 bases between the two ends. The germline V gene has CDR1 LGHDT and CDR2 YNNKEL (reference sequence). CDR3 length equals 13 residues.

The chain has TRBV5-1 and TRBJ1-2; D is unclear. The germline V gene has CDR1 SGHRS and CDR2 YFSETQ. V lost 0 bases and J 4 bases, leaving 10 bases between the germline ends. The CDR3 runs 14 residues. CDR3: CASSLAGNTYGYTF. The CDR3 DNA reads TGCGCCAGCAGCTTGGCCGGGAACACCTATGGCTACACCTTC.

The chain uses TRBV19 and TRBJ2-1; 8 bases align to TRBD1. CDR3 length: 14 amino acids. Germline CDR1 is LNHDA and CDR2 is SQIVND (reference sequence). The junction had 8 bases not matched to a gene; V was cut back by 9 bases and J by 4 bases. CDR3 amino acids: CASTRDRTYNEQFF. The CDR3 DNA reads TGTGCCAGCACCCGGGACAGGACGTACAATGAGCAGTTCTTC.

The V call is TRBV28, the J call TRBJ1-1; D is possibly TRBD1 (6 bases). The germline V and J ends were trimmed by 2 bases and 5 bases, with 15 bases remaining between them. The CDR3 loop spans 15 amino acids. Germline lookup yields CDR1 MDHEN and CDR2 SYDVKM. CDR3 amino acids: CASSLGGRGGTEAFF. The CDR3 DNA sequence: TGTGCCAGCAGTTTAGGTGGGCGAGGGGGTACTGAAGCTTTCTTT.

The chain uses TRBV11-2 and TRBJ1-3; D unresolved. Germline V gene lookup returns CDR1 SGHAT and CDR2 FQNNGV. The CDR3 extends over 13 amino acids. V gave up 5 bases and J gave up 4 bases, with 9 bases separating them. CDR3 in amino acids: CASSNVEGNTIYF. The CDR3 region has the DNA TGTGCCAGCAGCAACGTGGAGGGAAACACCATATATTTT. Full variable domain (remainder filled in from reference TRBV11-2 and TRBJ1-3): EAGVAQSPRYKIIEKRQSVAFWCNPISGHATLYWYQQILGQGPKLLIQFQNNGVVDDSQLPKDRFSAERLKGVDSTLKIQPAKLEDSAVYLCASSNVEGNTIYFGEGSWLTVV.

The genes are TRBV19 and TRBJ1-2; 7 nucleotides agree with TRBD1. Germline CDR1 and CDR2: LNHDA and SQIVND (reference sequence). The CDR3 runs to 13 residues. J gave up 2 bases and V 6 bases, and 3 bases lay outside the gene matches. CDR3 region: CASRTQGNYGYTF. The CDR3 nucleotides read TGTGCCAGTAGGACACAGGGGAACTATGGCTACACCTTC.

This chain links TRBV11-2 with TRBJ2-1; 10 nucleotides agree with TRBD2. Germline CDR1 SGHAT, CDR2 FQNNGV. The CDR3 extends over 16 amino acids. With V trimmed by 5 bases and J by 2 bases, 6 bases remained unmatched. In DNA, the CDR3 is TGTGCCAGCAGCCCCTTGAGCGGGAGGGCCTACAATGAGCAGTTCTTC. Its protein is CASSPLSGRAYNEQFF.

This chain links TRBV5-1 with TRBJ2-7; 10 nucleotides line up with TRBD1. V lost 2 bases and J lost 6; bases outside the gene matches: 8. This CDR3 spans 15 amino acids. Germline CDR1 and CDR2: SGHRS and YFSETQ. This CDR3 is CASSLSGTGVAEQYF. The CDR3, as DNA: TGCGCCAGCAGCTTATCCGGGACAGGGGTTGCCGAGCAGTACTTC.

The chain has TRBV6-5 and TRBJ1-5, with D possibly TRBD1 on 5 matching bases. Germline-derived CDR1 and CDR2 are MNHEY and SVGAGI. This CDR3 is 13 amino acids long. V lost 8 bases and J 2 bases, leaving 10 bases between the germline ends. The chain's CDR3 is CASARGRNQPQHF. CDR3 nucleotide sequence: TGTGCCAGCGCTAGGGGTCGCAATCAGCCCCAGCATTTT.

The rearrangement joins TRBV11-2 to TRBJ1-1, with D perhaps matching TRBD1 (5 bases). Germline CDR1 is SGHAT and CDR2 is FQNNGV. With 1 base removed from V and 0 bases from J, the gap between germline ends came to 12 bases. The CDR3 has 16 amino acids. CDR3: CASSLVGGTVNTEAFF. The DNA of the CDR3 is TGTGCCAGCAGCTTAGTCGGAGGGACGGTGAACACTGAAGCTTTCTTT.